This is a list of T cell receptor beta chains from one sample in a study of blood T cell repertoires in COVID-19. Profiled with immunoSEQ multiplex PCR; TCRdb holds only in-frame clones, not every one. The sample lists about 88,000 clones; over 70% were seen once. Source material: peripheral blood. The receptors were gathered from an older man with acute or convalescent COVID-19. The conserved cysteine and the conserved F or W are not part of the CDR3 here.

CDR3aa: AWSRQVGTEAF
j_gene: TRBJ1-1
v_gene: TRBV30

CDR3aa: ASSSSGLPEETQY
j_gene: TRBJ2-5
v_gene: TRBV13

CDR3aa: ASSGTLSGGYT
j_gene: TRBJ1-2
v_gene: TRBV28

CDR3aa: AISTLGANQPQH
j_gene: TRBJ1-5
v_gene: TRBV10-3

CDR3aa: ASNPWTGRGYT
j_gene: TRBJ1-2
v_gene: TRBV19

CDR3aa: ASSGGAGYGYT
j_gene: TRBJ1-2
v_gene: TRBV6-6

CDR3aa: ASSITGPSGNTIY
j_gene: TRBJ1-3
v_gene: TRBV19

CDR3aa: ASSLGFYGYT
j_gene: TRBJ1-2
v_gene: TRBV7-2

CDR3aa: ASSTLRDISTDTQY
j_gene: TRBJ2-3
v_gene: TRBV27

CDR3aa: ASSLGLAGGAGELF
j_gene: TRBJ2-2
v_gene: TRBV3-1/TRBV3-2

CDR3aa: ASSTSMNTGELF
j_gene: TRBJ2-2
v_gene: TRBV9

CDR3aa: ASSEAQGQGSNTIY
j_gene: TRBJ1-3
v_gene: TRBV6-1

CDR3aa: ASSHPGLAGEYNEQF
j_gene: TRBJ2-1
v_gene: TRBV4-1

CDR3aa: ASSEGSSYEQY
j_gene: TRBJ2-7
v_gene: TRBV2

CDR3aa: ASSELGQWSDTQY
j_gene: TRBJ2-3
v_gene: TRBV6-1

CDR3aa: ASSERISEGEQY
j_gene: TRBJ2-7
v_gene: TRBV18

CDR3aa: ASSAETGRNSPLH
j_gene: TRBJ1-6
v_gene: TRBV5-4

CDR3aa: ASSQSQGIANYGYT
j_gene: TRBJ1-2
v_gene: TRBV19

CDR3aa: ASSLDGVAGGRDTQY
j_gene: TRBJ2-3
v_gene: TRBV11-3

CDR3aa: ASSWDRGYDEQF
j_gene: TRBJ2-1
v_gene: TRBV28

CDR3aa: ASSLTVSGQDYNEQF
j_gene: TRBJ2-1
v_gene: TRBV7-9

CDR3aa: ASSLRLAGGIIYEQY
j_gene: TRBJ2-7
v_gene: TRBV5-4